A single sample gave rise to the 13 T cell receptor beta chains below, sequenced in a study of shared clonotypes between healthy human individuals. Naive CD8 cells lacked CD45RO, underwent positive selection for CCR7 and left out terminally differentiated effector memory CD45RA+ cells. The assay was immunoSEQ multiplex PCR, and TCRdb's table has in-frame clones only and misses some. The top ten clones hold approximately 22% of a sample with hundreds of thousands of clones, about 91% of them seen once. Sequenced material: naive CD8+ T cells sorted from blood. These receptors came from a young man in good health.

As to this clone: One end of the junction varies from germline; a read error may be responsible. The rearrangement uses TRBV6-5 and TRBJ1-2, with D uncertain. The CDR3 covers 9 residues. CDR1 and CDR2 from the germline V gene are MNHEY and SVGAGI. The chain's CDR3 is CASSPPTVF. CDR3 nucleotides: TGTGCCAGCAGTCCACCTACGGTCTTC.

This clone appeared a single time. The J gene is TRBJ2-1, the V gene TRBV7-9; 9 bases line up with TRBD2. The germline V gene has CDR1 SEHNR and CDR2 FQNEAQ (reference sequence). This CDR3 is built from 16 residues. The V gene end was trimmed by 7 bases and the J gene end by 3 bases; junction bases not matched to a gene: 10. The CDR3 DNA reads TGTGCCAGCATTGGCGGGAGGGTCACTTTCTACAATGAGCAGTTCTTC. Translation gives CASIGGRVTFYNEQFF. Supplemented by reference TRBV7-9 and TRBJ2-1, the full variable domain reads DTGVSQNPRHKITKRGQNVTFRCDPISEHNRLYWYRQTLGQGPEFLTYFQNEAQLEKSRLLSDRFSAERPKGSFSTLEIQRTEQGDSAMYLCASIGGRVTFYNEQFFGPGTRLTVL.

The rearrangement uses TRBV28 and TRBJ1-3, with a tentative D call TRBD1 (6 bases). The CDR3 is made up of 16 amino acids. Trimming shortened V by 3 bases and J by 8 bases, and 20 bases separated the two germline ends. CDR1 MDHEN and CDR2 SYDVKM come from the germline V gene. The CDR3 sequence: CASSFVPGQRDHTIYF. Here the CDR3 DNA reads TGTGCCAGCAGTTTTGTCCCAGGACAGCGGGACCACACCATATATTTT.

This chain connects TRBV27 to TRBJ2-3, with 8 bases lining up with TRBD2. Germline values: CDR1 MNHEY, CDR2 SMNVEV (reference sequence). J gave up 0 bases and V 6 bases, and 14 bases lay outside the gene matches. The CDR3 consists of 18 residues. The CDR3 DNA sequence: TGTGCCAGCAGCCCAACCTCCCCTGCTAGCGGGAGCACAGATACGCAGTATTTT. This sequence encodes CASSPTSPASGSTDTQYF.

This clone is a singleton in its sample. CDR3 bases: TGTGCCAGCAGCTTAGCAGGGGAGATGAACACTGAAGCTTTCTTT. It specifies CASSLAGEMNTEAFF. The chain joins TRBV11-2 to TRBJ1-1, with D perhaps matching TRBD1 (6 bases). Germline CDR1 SGHAT, CDR2 FQNNGV. Trimming pared 1 base from V and 0 bases from J, leaving 9 bases between. The CDR3 contains 15 residues.

This clone was detected once. The rearrangement joins TRBV27 to TRBJ2-1; tentatively, D is TRBD1 (6 bases). The CDR3 spans 16 residues. The V and J ends lost 3 bases and 4 bases respectively, with 16 bases between them. Germline V gene lookup returns CDR1 MNHEY and CDR2 SMNVEV (reference sequence). CDR3 amino acids: CASSLGVGQPYNEQFF. The DNA for the CDR3 is TGTGCCAGCAGTTTGGGAGTCGGACAGCCTTACAATGAGCAGTTCTTC.

This clone was counted only a few times. The chain has TRBV19 and TRBJ2-1; TRBD2 agrees at 9 bases. V dropped 7 bases and J dropped 0; count of bases not matched to a gene: 4. The germline gives CDR1 LNHDA, CDR2 SQIVND (reference sequence). The CDR3 length is 15 residues. CDR3 nucleotides: TGTGCCAGTACCCCAGCGGGAGGCTCCTACAATGAGCAGTTCTTC. Protein product: CASTPAGGSYNEQFF.

This clone came up once. The rearrangement uses TRBV7-9 and TRBJ2-1; D is ambiguous. Germline values: CDR1 SEHNR, CDR2 FQNEAQ (reference sequence). V gave up 4 bases and J gave up 2 bases, with 15 bases separating them. The CDR3 spans 16 residues. DNA of the CDR3: TGTGCCAGCAGCTCGATGGCCGGTATTACCTACAATGAGCAGTTCTTC. It translates to CASSSMAGITYNEQFF. Together with reference TRBV7-9 and TRBJ2-1, the CDR3 gives the full variable domain: DTGVSQNPRHKITKRGQNVTFRCDPISEHNRLYWYRQTLGQGPEFLTYFQNEAQLEKSRLLSDRFSAERPKGSFSTLEIQRTEQGDSAMYLCASSSMAGITYNEQFFGPGTRLTVL.

V is TRBV5-1 and J is TRBJ2-1; 7 nucleotides align to TRBD2. CDR3 length: 13 amino acids. The V gene's germline CDR1 is SGHRS and CDR2 YFSETQ. With 2 bases clipped from V and 8 bases from J, the junction kept 4 bases outside the gene matches. The CDR3 nucleotides are TGCGCCAGCAGCTTTCAGGGAGGGGATGAGCAGTTCTTC. It specifies CASSFQGGDEQFF.

With regard to this clone: A far larger clone is only one base removed, so a read error is likely. V gene TRBV21-1 combines with J gene TRBJ2-7. TRBV21-1 is a documented pseudogene. There are 11 residues in the CDR3. CDR3 in DNA: TGTGCCAGCAGCAACTCCTACGAGCAGTACTTC. This sequence encodes CASSNSYEQYF.

This chain connects TRBV5-4 to TRBJ2-3, with no clear D. Germline assignment: CDR1 SGHNT and CDR2 YYREEE (reference sequence). Deletions cut 4 bases from V and 2 bases from J, with 20 bases between. The CDR3 is 17 amino acids. The CDR3 DNA follows: TGTGCCAGCAGCCCAGAAGGGATCGGCGCGTACACAGATACGCAGTATTTT. This sequence encodes CASSPEGIGAYTDTQYF.

The chain uses TRBV7-8 and TRBJ2-7; 7 nucleotides line up with TRBD2. The CDR3 totals 15 residues. From germline, CDR1 is SGHVS and CDR2 FQNEAQ. V was clipped by 1 base and J by 3 bases; unmatched bases: 6. This CDR3 reads CASSLVASGYYEQYF. CDR3 in DNA: TGTGCCAGCAGCTTAGTGGCTAGCGGATACTACGAGCAGTACTTC. Looking up the rest from reference TRBV7-8 and TRBJ2-7 gives the full variable domain: GAGVSQSPRYKVAKRGQDVALRCDPISGHVSLFWYQQALGQGPEFLTYFQNEAQLDKSGLPSDRFFAERPEGSVSTLKIQRTQQEDSAVYLCASSLVASGYYEQYFGPGTRLTVT.

To note about this clone: The identical CDR3 is also encoded by other nucleotide sequences in the sample. The chain is built from TRBV15 and TRBJ1-1; D is undetermined. CDR3 length equals 12 residues. The V gene's germline CDR1 is LNHNV and CDR2 YYDKDF (reference sequence). Trimming pared 1 base from V and 1 base from J, leaving 1 base between. The CDR3 region has the DNA TGTGCCACCAGCAGAGGGAACACTGAAGCTTTCTTT. As protein: CATSRGNTEAFF.